The 18 T cell receptor beta chains below were found in one sample sequenced in a study of neoadjuvant anti-PD-1 for oral cavity cancer (dated by TCRdb to 2020 to 2023). The sample's time point, from its label and the paper: after neoadjuvant nivolumab, at surgical resection. Libraries were made using the immunoSEQ multiplex PCR assay. This is the immuneACCESS table as TCRdb keeps it, with only in-frame sequences that have V and J called. A part of the clones is gone; compared with another copy, unresolved V genes explain less than half, and the rest is unexplained. The sample has 55,000 to 75,000 clones on record, roughly nine tenths of them singletons. 2.5% to 3.5% of the sample is taken by the ten largest. The sequences come from PBMCs, collected after nivolumab (anti-PD-1) treatment. All receptors derive from a person between 40 and 80 years old with oral cavity squamous cell carcinoma.

This clone has just one count. This rearrangement joins TRBV4-1 to TRBJ2-7; 10 bases match TRBD1. The CDR3 runs 14 residues. V dropped 3 bases and J dropped 7; count of bases not matched to a gene: 6. Germline CDR1 and CDR2: MGHRA and YSYEKL. In nucleotides, the CDR3 is TGCGCCAGCAGCCAGGGGACAGGGGCTGTGGAGCAGTACTTC. Translated, it gives CASSQGTGAVEQYF.

The chain recombines TRBV30 with TRBJ1-3; D is unclear. This CDR3 contains 13 residues. Germline V gene data show CDR1 as GTSNPN and CDR2 as SVGIG (reference sequence). The CDR3 DNA reads as TGTGCGATGGATTACTTCTCTGGAAACACCATATATTTT. It specifies CAMDYFSGNTIYF.

J is TRBJ1-1 and V is TRBV28; the D is unclear. CDR3 size: 13 residues. The germline gives CDR1 MDHEN, CDR2 SYDVKM. Trimming pared 2 bases from V and 0 bases from J, leaving 4 bases between. DNA of the CDR3: TGTGCCAGCAGTTTACCAGTGAACACTGAAGCTTTCTTT. Translating it yields CASSLPVNTEAFF.

The genes are TRBV7-9 and TRBJ2-1; 10 positions match TRBD2. The CDR3 has 15 amino acids. Trimming removed 1 base from V and 5 bases from J; junction bases left unmatched: 2. CDR1 and CDR2 (germline): SEHNR, FQNEAQ (reference sequence). CDR3 sequence: CASSLGLAGDNEQFF. CDR3 nucleotides: TGTGCCAGCAGCTTAGGGCTAGCGGGAGACAATGAGCAGTTCTTC.

The rearrangement joins TRBV4-1 to TRBJ1-2, with 9 bases aligning to TRBD1. The CDR3 extends over 16 amino acids. From germline, CDR1 is MGHRA and CDR2 YSYEKL. V lost 4 bases and J lost 6; bases outside the gene matches: 12. CDR3 amino acids: CASSPTGTGSTNGYTF. DNA of the CDR3: TGCGCCAGCAGCCCAACCGGGACAGGGAGTACGAATGGCTACACCTTC.

This chain connects TRBV5-1 to TRBJ2-1; D remains unclear. The germline V gene has CDR1 SGHRS and CDR2 YFSETQ. This CDR3 has 14 amino acids. Trimming pared 0 bases from V and 5 bases from J, leaving 9 bases between. CDR3 nucleotides: TGCGCCAGCAGCTTGGTTCAGACTGACAATGAGCAGTTCTTC. It encodes CASSLVQTDNEQFF.

The J gene is TRBJ2-5, the V gene TRBV2; D not certain. Germline CDR1 SNHLY, CDR2 FYNNEI. CDR3 length: 10 amino acids. V was clipped by 5 bases and J by 5 bases, with 3 bases between them. For the CDR3, the DNA is TGTGCCAGCAGTCTGGAGACCCAGTACTTC. Its protein product is CASSLETQYF.

V usage is TRBV13 and J usage is TRBJ2-1; the match to TRBD1 covers 11 bases. V lost 4 bases to trimming and J lost 2 bases; unmatched junction nucleotides: 4. CDR1 PRHDT and CDR2 FYEKMQ come from the germline V gene (reference sequence). This CDR3 is built from 16 residues. The CDR3 DNA reads TGTGCCAGCAGCTGGACAGGGGGCGGACCCTACAATGAGCAGTTCTTC. Protein: CASSWTGGGPYNEQFF.

In DNA, the CDR3 is TGCGCCAGCAGTTTGCGACAATCACCGACAGATACGCAGTATTTT. It encodes CASSLRQSPTDTQYF. This chain links TRBV10-1 with TRBJ2-3; D is ambiguous. The V gene's germline CDR1 is WNHNN and CDR2 SYGVQD (reference sequence). The CDR3 runs to 15 residues. Trimming took 5 bases from V and 3 from J, leaving 15 bases between them.

V usage is TRBV30 and J usage is TRBJ2-1, with 11 bases aligning to TRBD2. V was pared by 3 bases and J by 10 bases, with 8 bases of the junction left unmatched. CDR3 length: 14 amino acids. Germline V CDR1 and CDR2: GTSNPN, SVGIG (reference sequence). The CDR3 spells CAWRTTSGAGEQFF. CDR3 in DNA: TGTGCCTGGAGGACGACTAGCGGGGCTGGAGAGCAGTTCTTC.

This chain joins TRBV6-1 and TRBJ2-7; a possible D gene is TRBD2 (6 bases). The length of the CDR3 is 12 residues. Trimming took 10 bases from V and 1 from J, leaving 11 bases between them. CDR1 is MNHNS and CDR2 is SASEGT in the germline V gene. This CDR3 reads CATWGDSYEQYF. For the CDR3, the DNA is TGTGCCACCTGGGGGGATTCCTACGAGCAGTACTTC.

The chain recombines TRBV7-3 with TRBJ2-1; 11 bases align to TRBD2. The CDR3 has 15 amino acids. J lost 5 bases, V lost 4 bases, and 4 bases had no gene match. CDR1 is SGHTA, CDR2 FQGTGA, per germline. CDR3: CASSSSGRWDNEQFF. CDR3 nucleotides: TGTGCCAGCAGCTCTAGCGGGAGGTGGGACAATGAGCAGTTCTTC.

This chain joins TRBV6-1 and TRBJ2-7; weak D call: TRBD2 (5 bases). The germline V gene encodes CDR1 MNHNS and CDR2 SASEGT. Trimming cost V 6 bases and J 3 bases, with 9 bases left between them. CDR3 length equals 12 residues. The chain's CDR3 is CASRDYLYEQYF. DNA of the CDR3: TGTGCCAGCAGAGACTATCTCTACGAGCAGTACTTC.

The chain links TRBV5-1 to TRBJ1-2; D is unclear. The germline CDR1 and CDR2 sequences are SGHRS and YFSETQ. Trimming shortened V by 1 base and J by 3 bases, and 7 bases separated the two germline ends. This CDR3 spans 13 amino acids. The CDR3 is CASSLSTHYGYTF. CDR3 DNA: TGCGCCAGCAGCTTGTCAACCCACTATGGCTACACCTTC.

This clone turned up a few times. V usage is TRBV5-1 and J usage is TRBJ2-2; 8 nucleotides align to TRBD2. The V gene end was trimmed by 3 bases and the J gene end by 3 bases; junction bases not matched to a gene: 7. The CDR3 runs 16 residues. Germline lookup yields CDR1 SGHRS and CDR2 YFSETQ. CDR3 nucleotide sequence: TGCGCCAGCAGCTGGACTAGCACGGAGGACACCGGGGAGCTGTTTTTT. Translation gives CASSWTSTEDTGELFF.

In regard to this clone: One end of the junction fails to match germline, which may point to a read error. In nucleotides, the CDR3 is TGTGCTAGCAGCCCAGGGACTAGCGGGGGCGGCACCGGGGAGCTGTTTTTT. As protein: CASSPGTSGGGTGELFF. This rearrangement joins TRBV7-7 to TRBJ2-2, with TRBD2 identical over 14 bases. Germline-derived CDR1 and CDR2 are SSHAT and FNYEAQ (reference sequence). CDR3 length: 17 amino acids. The full variable domain, its missing parts supplied by reference TRBV7-7 and TRBJ2-2, is GAGVSQSPRYKVTKRGQDVTLRCDPISSHATLYWYQQALGQGPEFLTYFNYEAQPDKSGLPSDRFSAERPEGSISTLTIQRTEQRDSAMYRCASSPGTSGGGTGELFFGEGSRLTVL.

This chain joins TRBV4-1 and TRBJ1-5; 7 bases are a match to TRBD1. V shed 8 bases and J 0 bases; nucleotides not matched to a gene: 7. The CDR3 totals 15 residues. Germline lookup yields CDR1 MGHRA and CDR2 YSYEKL. The CDR3: CASQGQFLSNQPQHF. The CDR3 DNA reads as TGCGCCAGCCAGGGACAGTTCCTTAGCAATCAGCCCCAGCATTTT.

This clone was seen only once. The chain employs TRBV5-6 and TRBJ2-5; 8 bases fit TRBD1. Germline-derived CDR1 and CDR2 are SGHDT and YYEEEE. The CDR3 is 13 residues long. After removal of 7 bases from V and 5 bases from J, the junction contained 7 bases not matched to a gene. The CDR3 sequence: CASGLQGGETQYF. The CDR3 nucleotides read TGTGCCAGCGGATTACAGGGGGGCGAGACCCAGTACTTC.